This T cell receptor beta chain was captured by sequencing in a study of cytomegalovirus exposure and HLA in healthy donors. Study details: Roughly 80% of approximately 400 genotyped donors fell in the Caucasian-associated ancestry cluster.

Comments on this clone: Its cognate antigen is unknown.

V was clipped by 3 bases and J by 1 base, with 12 bases between them. The germline V gene has CDR1 SGHVS and CDR2 FQNEAQ. The CDR3 length is 15 residues. Study outcomes and limitations: An analysis done earlier found most TCR beta V segments productive about 90% or about 30% of the time. Later analysis associated a missense DCLRE1C variant with TCR beta V- and J-gene trimming. A later analysis found most CMV-associated TCR beta chains apparently HLA-restricted.

It was with 60 Vbeta and 13 Jbeta primers that the PCR ran. The assay was immunoSEQ multiplex PCR, and TCRdb's table has in-frame clones only and misses some. Among about 210,000 clones listed, more than 75% were seen once. The chain couples TRBV7-8 to TRBJ1-1, with D unclear. Sequenced sample: PBMCs. The receptor comes from a male donor in good health and CMV-seropositive. In nucleotides, the CDR3 is TGTGCCAGCAGCTTGAGGGTTTTACGGAACACTGAAGCTTTCTTT. Amino acids: CASSLRVLRNTEAFF.